This TCR beta chain comes out of a study of T-cell reconstitution after alpha-beta-depleted transplantation in children. General study results and limits: Expanded graft clones numbering several hundred reportedly gave rise to alpha-beta T cells about two months after transplant. Surviving thymic progenitors and recipient T cells were the source of high TCRbeta diversity at day 60 in some patients. The authors attributed T-cell counts and diversity one year after transplant mostly to newly produced T cells.

This clonotype was counted at least ten times. Its antigen remains unknown. Trimming cost V 4 bases and J 3 bases, with 13 bases left between them. Germline loops: CDR1 SGHRS, CDR2 YFSETQ. The CDR3 has 14 amino acids. Preparation of the TCRbeta library used unique molecular identifiers. TCRdb reanalysed the PCR reads using MiXCR and keeps one entry per CDR3 protein. The sample consists of fewer than 1 million distinct CDR3 sequences, around 17% of them appearing once. The rearrangement joins TRBV5-1 to TRBJ1-1; tentatively, D is TRBD1 (5 bases). The specimen comprised PBMCs, mostly from graft donor cells, sampled 360 days after TCRalphabeta/CD19-depleted stem cell transplant. This sequence was found in a male patient under 18 who had a stem cell transplant for acute lymphoblastic leukemia, so the T cells may come from the graft donor. CDR3 DNA: TGCGCCAGCAGCAGGGGTACTGTCGACACTGAAGCTTTCTTT. Its protein product is CASSRGTVDTEAFF.